One and the same sample provided the 8 T cell receptor beta chains below, sequenced in a study of shared clonotypes between healthy human individuals. Profiled with immunoSEQ multiplex PCR; TCRdb holds only in-frame clones, not every one. The sample lists around 700,000 clones, roughly 73% seen once, with around 1.8% in the top ten. Sequenced: memory CD4+ T cells sorted from blood. The subset was: CD45RA-negative fraction. The receptor source for this set is a woman between 25 and 40 years old in good health.

This clone appeared a few times. The chain couples TRBV5-1 to TRBJ1-1; 11 nucleotides align to TRBD1. The length of the CDR3 is 16 residues. Germline assignment: CDR1 SGHRS and CDR2 YFSETQ. V was pared by 4 bases and J by 5 bases, with 10 bases of the junction left unmatched. The CDR3 here is CASSPPDRGLGTEAFF. CDR3 sequence (DNA): TGCGCCAGCAGCCCTCCGGACAGGGGGCTGGGTACTGAAGCTTTCTTT.

V and J are TRBV9 and TRBJ1-2; possible D gene TRBD1, 5 bases. The germline CDR1 and CDR2 sequences are SGDLS and YYNGEE. This CDR3 spans 14 amino acids. Trimming removed 0 bases from V and 3 bases from J, with 9 bases in between. CDR3 sequence reads: CASSVGDSYYGYTF. CDR3 sequence (DNA): TGTGCCAGCAGCGTAGGTGACAGCTACTATGGCTACACCTTC.

The chain joins TRBV28 to TRBJ2-2; no clear D gene. Per the germline V gene, CDR1 is MDHEN and CDR2 is SYDVKM. With 5 bases removed from V and 4 bases from J, the gap between germline ends came to 20 bases. The CDR3 loop spans 17 amino acids. This CDR3 reads CASSPRPGTSGTGELFF. CDR3 DNA sequence: TGTGCCAGCAGTCCGCGGCCCGGCACCTCGGGCACCGGGGAGCTGTTTTTT. Looking up the rest from reference TRBV28 and TRBJ2-2 gives the full variable domain: DVKVTQSSRYLVKRTGEKVFLECVQDMDHENMFWYRQDPGLGLRLIYFSYDVKMKEKGDIPEGYSVSREKKERFSLILESASTNQTSMYLCASSPRPGTSGTGELFFGEGSRLTVL.

This clone was seen a handful of times. The gene calls are TRBV14 and TRBJ2-1; 9 nucleotides agree with TRBD2. This CDR3 has 15 amino acids. The ends lost 4 bases at V and 10 bases at J; junction bases unmatched: 11. Germline V CDR1 and CDR2: SGHDN, FVKESK. The CDR3 loop reads CASSRAGGLAGEQFF. Written as DNA, the CDR3 is TGTGCCAGCAGCCGGGCGGGAGGGCTAGCGGGGGAGCAGTTCTTC.

The V gene is TRBV2, the J gene TRBJ2-3, with 7 nucleotides matching TRBD1. Germline V gene sequence: CDR1 SNHLY, CDR2 FYNNEI. CDR3 length equals 13 residues. V was clipped by 10 bases and J by 5 bases; unmatched bases: 9. CDR3 coding DNA: TGTGCCAAGCCGGGACAGAGTATAGATACGCAGTATTTT. Protein: CAKPGQSIDTQYF.

This clone was seen once. The chain uses TRBV30 and TRBJ2-5, with 8 bases that match TRBD1. The J call may be wrong; the DNA end is better matched by TRBJ2-7. The CDR3 consists of 16 residues. From germline, CDR1 is GTSNPN and CDR2 SVGIG (reference sequence). CDR3 DNA: TGTGCCTGGAGTGTACGCGGCAGGGGGCATTCCTACGAGCAGTACTTC. Amino acid sequence: CAWSVRGRGHSYEQYF.

This clone appeared many times. The V and J genes are TRBV2 and TRBJ2-3; D may be TRBD1 or TRBD2 (5 bases each). The germline V gene has CDR1 SNHLY and CDR2 FYNNEI. The CDR3 spans 14 residues. V was trimmed by 10 bases and J by 4 bases, leaving 18 bases between them. The DNA for the CDR3 is TGTGCCACAACTCGAGGGGTTGCTGCAGATACGCAGTATTTT. Its translation: CATTRGVAADTQYF. Supplemented by reference TRBV2 and TRBJ2-3, the full variable domain reads EPEVTQTPSHQVTQMGQEVILRCVPISNHLYFYWYRQILGQKVEFLVSFYNNEISEKSEIFDDQFSVERPDGSNFTLKIRSTKLEDSAMYFCATTRGVAADTQYFGPGTRLTVL.

The chain couples TRBV7-2 to TRBJ2-1, with D perhaps matching TRBD2 (6 bases). Germline CDR1 and CDR2: SGHTA and FQGNSA. V lost 5 bases and J 13 bases, leaving 18 bases between the germline ends. The CDR3 spans 13 residues. As DNA, the CDR3 is TGTGCCAGCAGCCCCCAAAGGGACTCAGCCCAGTTCTTC. This sequence encodes CASSPQRDSAQFF.